This T cell receptor (beta chain) derives from a study of regulatory T cells in long-lasting Graves disease. Sample time point: newly diagnosed GD, antithyroid drugs for less than 3 months. RNA isolated from PBMCs was used to make the TCR library. The authors built TCR beta libraries using iRepertoire HTBI primers and Arm-PCR of CDR3 regions. A single record per CDR3 protein comes from TCRdb applying MiXCR to the multiplex PCR reads. The data contain over 350,000 distinct CDR3 sequences, less than 15% of them seen just once; the ten biggest clones take up around a sixth. Study observations and caveats: The analysis examined peripheral blood only and excluded thyroid tissue. Those with persistent Graves' had less TCR diversity than newly diagnosed patients.

This clonotype was seen repeatedly, ten times or more. The target antigen is unknown. The V and J ends lost 0 bases and 1 base, in that order; junction bases with no gene match: 5. This CDR3 comprises 15 residues. The germline gives CDR1 DFQATT, CDR2 SNEGSKA (reference sequence). This same sample was also taken into another study, of T cells in Graves' hyperthyroidism and ophthalmopathy. That report adds: HTBI primers were employed in a first-round RT-PCR of the TCR CDR3.

The chain combines TRBV20-1 with TRBJ2-5; 7 bases match TRBD1. This specimen was peripheral blood mononuclear cells (PBMCs), taken at new diagnosis, from a patient treated with antithyroid drugs. The sequence derives from a woman aged 45-65 years with Graves disease. DNA of the CDR3: TGCAGTGCTAGAGATCCGACAGGGTTCCAAGAGACCCAGTACTTC. It specifies CSARDPTGFQETQYF.